Shown below are 29 T cell receptor beta chains from a single sample sequenced in a study of cytomegalovirus exposure and HLA in healthy donors (dated by TCRdb to about 2017). The library was made by the immunoSEQ multiplex PCR assay. For the multiplex PCR, a mixture combining 60 forward primers for TCR Vbeta segments and 13 reverse primers for TCR Jbeta segments was used. Drawn from immuneACCESS, this table holds only the in-frame rearrangements with V and J called that TCRdb kept. Clones are partly lost; checked studies trace under half to an unresolved V gene and leave the rest unexplained. The sample profile shows more than 80,000 clones; around three fifths of them were found once. The ten top clones hold 15% of the sample. The specimen sequenced was PBMCs. All receptors come from a middle-aged woman in good health and CMV-seropositive.

The chain uses TRBV4-2 and TRBJ2-1; possibly TRBD1 for D (6 bases). V was shortened by 0 bases and J by 5 bases, with 8 bases between the two germline ends. The germline CDR1 and CDR2 sequences are LGHNA and YNFKEQ. The length of the CDR3 is 14 residues. CDR3 bases: TGTGCCAGCAGCCAAGAACAGGGCGACAATGAGCAGTTCTTC. The encoded protein is CASSQEQGDNEQFF.

This chain connects TRBV5-1 to TRBJ2-3; tentative D call: TRBD2 (6 bases). The germline V and J ends were trimmed by 3 bases and 0 bases, with 8 bases remaining between them. CDR3 size: 14 residues. Germline CDR1 is SGHRS and CDR2 is YFSETQ. CDR3: CASSSGTSTDTQYF. CDR3 DNA: TGCGCCAGCAGCTCCGGGACTAGCACAGATACGCAGTATTTT.

J is TRBJ2-1 and V is TRBV7-6; D perhaps matches TRBD1 (7 bases). CDR3 length: 15 residues. V was pared by 5 bases and J by 7 bases, with 18 bases between. The germline CDR1 and CDR2 sequences are SGHVS and FNYEAQ. CDR3 DNA sequence: TGTGCCAGCAGCATTGGTCAGGGGGGAAGGAATGAGCAGTTCTTC. It encodes CASSIGQGGRNEQFF.

The rearrangement links TRBV27 to TRBJ1-1; 9 bases align to TRBD1. Per germline, CDR1 MNHEY and CDR2 SMNVEV (reference sequence). V was clipped by 2 bases and J by 1 base; unmatched bases: 14. The CDR3 totals 19 residues. In DNA, the CDR3 is TGTGCCAGCAGTTTACTCGCGGGATGGGGACAGGGAAAGAACACTGAAGCTTTCTTT. Translated, it gives CASSLLAGWGQGKNTEAFF.

The chain is built from TRBV9 and TRBJ2-7; TRBD2 matches at 8 bases. Trimming took 0 bases from V and 4 from J; bases not matched to a gene: 6. This CDR3 is built from 15 residues. Germline CDR1 and CDR2: SGDLS and YYNGEE. CDR3 sequence reads: CASSVGGGSGYEQYF. The DNA of the CDR3 is TGTGCCAGCAGCGTAGGCGGGGGGTCGGGGTACGAGCAGTACTTC.

This clone has a single count. V and J are TRBV25-1 and TRBJ1-3; D not resolved. The germline CDR1 and CDR2 sequences are MGHDK and SYGVNS. The ends were cut back, 1 base at V and 0 bases at J, with 10 bases in the middle. The CDR3 sequence is 16 residues long. The CDR3 nucleotides read TGTGCCAGCAGTGAATTTGCAGGATCCTCTGGAAACACCATATATTTT. Translation: CASSEFAGSSGNTIYF.

There are a few counts of this clone. The chain employs TRBV5-1 and TRBJ2-1, with D maybe TRBD2 (6 bases). The CDR3 is made up of 14 amino acids. The V end was cut by 0 bases, the J end by 4 bases, with 8 bases between. From germline, CDR1 is SGHRS and CDR2 YFSETQ. Written as DNA, the CDR3 is TGCGCCAGCAGCTTGGCGGGAGTGTACAATGAGCAGTTCTTC. Translated: CASSLAGVYNEQFF.

The rearrangement uses TRBV6-5 and TRBJ1-1; D is unresolved. CDR3 length: 15 amino acids. Per the germline V gene, CDR1 is MNHEY and CDR2 is SVGAGI. V was pared by 5 bases and J by 0 bases, with 13 bases between. CDR3 region: CASSRHTTMNTEAFF. The CDR3 coding sequence is TGTGCCAGCAGTCGACATACGACAATGAACACTGAAGCTTTCTTT.

The chain is built from TRBV7-6 and TRBJ2-3, with D unresolved. Germline CDR1 and CDR2: SGHVS and FNYEAQ. The CDR3 runs 15 residues. Deletions cut 1 base from V and 0 bases from J, with 8 bases between. CDR3 sequence: CASSLGARSTDTQYF. CDR3 nucleotide sequence: TGTGCCAGCAGCTTAGGGGCCCGGAGCACAGATACGCAGTATTTT.

This clone was picked up one time. The rearrangement joins TRBV29-1 to TRBJ1-1; D is perhaps TRBD1 (6 bases). CDR1 is SQVTM, CDR2 ANQGSEA, per germline. V dropped 4 bases and J dropped 8 bases, with 11 bases sitting between them. CDR3 size: 11 residues. The CDR3 DNA reads TGCAGCGTTGTGGGGACAACCGAAGCTTTCTTT. Translated, it gives CSVVGTTEAFF.

The rearrangement uses TRBV9 and TRBJ1-2; 9 nucleotides agree with TRBD1. The V and J ends lost 0 bases and 3 bases, in that order; junction bases with no gene match: 6. The germline V gene encodes CDR1 SGDLS and CDR2 YYNGEE. The CDR3 consists of 16 residues. The chain's CDR3 is CASSVAGDREDYGYTF. The CDR3, as DNA: TGTGCCAGCAGCGTAGCCGGGGACAGGGAGGACTATGGCTACACCTTC.

V and J are TRBV5-6 and TRBJ2-3, with 7 positions matching TRBD2. Unmatched junction bases numbered 11, after V lost 4 bases and J lost 6 bases. CDR1 SGHDT and CDR2 YYEEEE come from the germline V gene. The length of the CDR3 is 15 residues. Here the CDR3 reads CASSSPLAAGDTQYF. The CDR3 coding sequence is TGTGCCAGCAGCAGTCCCCTAGCGGCTGGGGATACGCAGTATTTT.

This clone was counted between two and nine times. V and J are TRBV7-9 and TRBJ2-5, with 9 bases aligning to TRBD2. CDR1 is SEHNR and CDR2 is FQNEAQ in the germline V gene (reference sequence). After removal of 3 bases from V and 5 bases from J, the junction contained 7 bases not matched to a gene. The CDR3 runs to 15 residues. This CDR3 is CASSLLAGLKETQYF. The CDR3 DNA sequence: TGTGCCAGCAGCTTGCTAGCGGGACTGAAGGAGACCCAGTACTTC. The full variable domain, with the rest looked up from reference TRBV7-9 and TRBJ2-5, is DTGVSQNPRHKITKRGQNVTFRCDPISEHNRLYWYRQTLGQGPEFLTYFQNEAQLEKSRLLSDRFSAERPKGSFSTLEIQRTEQGDSAMYLCASSLLAGLKETQYFGPGTRLLVL.

The gene calls are TRBV10-3 and TRBJ2-7; 7 bases map to TRBD2. CDR3 length: 13 amino acids. The junction had 2 bases not matched to a gene; V was cut back by 6 bases and J by 0 bases. Germline V gene lookup returns CDR1 ENHRY and CDR2 SYGVKD. The CDR3 spells CAISKRDSYEQYF. The DNA for the CDR3 is TGTGCCATCAGCAAGCGGGACTCCTACGAGCAGTACTTC.

This rearrangement joins TRBV27 to TRBJ2-5; 9 nucleotides match TRBD1. The CDR3 runs to 14 residues. With V trimmed by 4 bases and J by 5 bases, 5 bases remained unmatched. Germline V gene sequence: CDR1 MNHEY, CDR2 SMNVEV (reference sequence). CDR3: CASSSTGTGETQYF. Written as DNA, the CDR3 is TGTGCCAGCAGTTCAACGGGGACAGGGGAGACCCAGTACTTC.

This clone was seen only a few times. The V call is TRBV29-1, the J call TRBJ2-3, with 11 positions matching TRBD1. J was trimmed by 2 bases and V by 6 bases; bases with no gene match: 7. The germline gives CDR1 SQVTM, CDR2 ANQGSEA. The CDR3 runs to 15 residues. CDR3 DNA: TGCAGCGTGGATGGGACAGGGGGACTCACAGATACGCAGTATTTT. Its protein is CSVDGTGGLTDTQYF.

This clone was observed a few times. V gene TRBV9 combines with J gene TRBJ1-1; the match to TRBD1 covers 8 bases. Germline lookup yields CDR1 SGDLS and CDR2 YYNGEE. V shed 2 bases, J shed 11 bases, and the junction held 5 bases outside the gene matches. The CDR3 covers 12 residues. The CDR3 reads CASSVAGGEAFF. For the CDR3, the DNA is TGTGCCAGCAGCGTCGCAGGGGGCGAGGCTTTCTTT.

The gene calls are TRBV27 and TRBJ2-7; D may be TRBD1 (5 bases). The V and J ends lost 7 bases and 0 bases respectively, with 16 bases between them. The CDR3 is 15 amino acids. Germline loops: CDR1 MNHEY, CDR2 SMNVEV (reference sequence). CDR3 in amino acids: CASTGASSSSYEQYF. Here the CDR3 DNA reads TGTGCCAGCACTGGGGCGTCCTCGAGCTCCTACGAGCAGTACTTC.

The sample holds a few counts of this clone. The J gene is TRBJ2-7, the V gene TRBV5-4; 12 nucleotides line up with TRBD2. The CDR3 has 16 amino acids. The V segment lost 5 bases and the J segment 3 bases; nucleotides outside the gene matches: 9. The germline gives CDR1 SGHNT, CDR2 YYREEE (reference sequence). The CDR3 protein is CASRYTSGRSIYEQYF. The DNA of the CDR3 is TGTGCCAGCAGGTACACTAGCGGGAGGTCGATCTACGAGCAGTACTTC.

The chain joins TRBV7-6 to TRBJ1-3, with D hard to call. The ends were cut back, 1 base at V and 6 bases at J, with 10 bases in the middle. Germline assignment: CDR1 SGHVS and CDR2 FNYEAQ. The CDR3 spans 14 residues. CDR3 region: CASSLDFSLNTIYF. The CDR3 DNA is TGTGCCAGCAGCTTAGATTTTTCTCTAAACACCATATATTTT.

CDR3 nucleotide sequence: TGTGCCAGCAGCCTCGGAACGACAGACCCCTACGAGCAGTACTTC. Its translation: CASSLGTTDPYEQYF. This chain links TRBV5-6 with TRBJ2-7; possible D gene TRBD1, 5 bases. This CDR3 comprises 15 residues. The germline CDR1 and CDR2 sequences are SGHDT and YYEEEE. With 4 bases removed from V and 2 bases from J, the gap between germline ends came to 16 bases. The entire variable domain, with the rest obtained from reference TRBV5-6 and TRBJ2-7, is as follows: DAGVTQSPTHLIKTRGQQVTLRCSPKSGHDTVSWYQQALGQGPQFIFQYYEEEERQRGNFPDRFSGHQFPNYSSELNVNALLLGDSALYLCASSLGTTDPYEQYFGPGTRLTVT.

This clone has a handful of counts. Distinct nucleotide sequences in the sample also encode this CDR3. The V call is TRBV28, the J call TRBJ2-2, with 10 positions matching TRBD1. This CDR3 has 15 amino acids. Germline CDR1 MDHEN, CDR2 SYDVKM. Trimming at V came to 3 bases and at J to 4 bases, leaving 2 bases not matched to a gene. CDR3: CASSFRTGGTGELFF. The CDR3 DNA sequence: TGTGCCAGCAGTTTTAGGACAGGGGGCACCGGGGAGCTGTTTTTT.

The chain couples TRBV28 to TRBJ2-5; 10 bases are shared with TRBD2. Germline V gives CDR1 MDHEN, CDR2 SYDVKM. The ends lost 4 bases at V and 5 bases at J; junction bases unmatched: 4. The CDR3 spans 14 residues. CDR3 sequence reads: CASSSSGRGETQYF. In DNA, the CDR3 is TGTGCCAGCAGTTCTAGCGGGAGAGGGGAGACCCAGTACTTC.

This clone was detected a few times. V gene TRBV5-1 combines with J gene TRBJ2-4, with D maybe TRBD1 (5 bases). The ends were cut back, 4 bases at V and 9 bases at J, with 20 bases in the middle. The length of the CDR3 is 15 residues. Germline V lookup: CDR1 SGHRS, CDR2 YFSETQ. The CDR3 DNA follows: TGCGCCAGCAGCCTGGCAGGGTTGCAGGGTGGCATTCAGTACTTC. This translates into CASSLAGLQGGIQYF.

V and J are TRBV27 and TRBJ2-1; 8 bases align to TRBD2. The germline V gene has CDR1 MNHEY and CDR2 SMNVEV (reference sequence). V lost 3 bases to trimming and J lost 6 bases; unmatched junction nucleotides: 10. The CDR3 is made up of 16 amino acids. This CDR3 is CASSFYGRGSGNEQFF. The CDR3 bases are TGTGCCAGCAGTTTTTACGGGAGGGGTTCGGGCAATGAGCAGTTCTTC.

The chain is built from TRBV5-1 and TRBJ1-1, with D unresolved. Per the germline V gene, CDR1 is SGHRS and CDR2 is YFSETQ. This CDR3 region has 14 residues. V was trimmed by 4 bases and J by 0 bases, leaving 10 bases between them. CDR3 coding DNA: TGCGCCAGCAGCATTGCAGTTATGAACACTGAAGCTTTCTTT. As protein: CASSIAVMNTEAFF.

This clone was seen more than once but under ten times. This sequence joins TRBV5-1 and TRBJ1-3; D may be TRBD1 (6 bases). This CDR3 spans 14 amino acids. V lost 5 bases and J lost 5, with 14 bases in between. Germline loops: CDR1 SGHRS, CDR2 YFSETQ. As DNA, the CDR3 is TGCGCCAGCAGTTTTACAGGGAGCAGAAACACCATATATTTT. This codes for CASSFTGSRNTIYF.

The gene calls are TRBV19 and TRBJ2-7; possibly TRBD1 for D (5 bases). Germline assignment: CDR1 LNHDA and CDR2 SQIVND (reference sequence). The CDR3 covers 17 residues. Trimming left V 5 bases short and J 0 bases short, with 20 bases between. CDR3 in amino acids: CASSRQGLRIGSYEQYF. The DNA of the CDR3 is TGTGCCAGTAGTCGGCAGGGTCTTAGAATCGGCTCCTACGAGCAGTACTTC.

J is TRBJ2-1 and V is TRBV27; 8 nucleotides align to TRBD2. Germline CDR1 and CDR2: MNHEY and SMNVEV (reference sequence). The trim removed 3 bases at V and 11 bases at J, leaving 9 bases unmatched. The CDR3 length is 14 residues. The CDR3 coding sequence is TGTGCCAGCAGTTTTGCGGGGGGCCTCGGGAAGCAGTTCTTC. It yields the protein CASSFAGGLGKQFF.